This passage covers 29 T cell receptor beta chains from one sample sequenced in a study of CD8 T cells in ankylosing spondylitis. Broader study findings: In ankylosing spondylitis blood, a motif of seven to nine highly homologous TCR beta variants appeared characteristic.

No antigen has been assigned to these receptors. MiXCR, run by TCRdb on the 5' RACE reads, gives a single entry per CDR3 protein. This table holds fewer than 550,000 distinct CDR3 sequences, roughly 5.3% found once. The specimen was blood, either unsorted or a sorted T cell fraction (not recorded which). The receptors derive from a male donor with ankylosing spondylitis.

This clonotype was detected ten times or more. The rearrangement joins TRBV27 to TRBJ2-7; perhaps TRBD2 as D (6 bases). Germline CDR1 MNHEY, CDR2 SMNVEV (reference sequence). V dropped 1 base and J dropped 2 bases, with 9 bases sitting between them. This CDR3 has 14 residues. Written as DNA, the CDR3 is TGTGCCAGCAGTTTATTGGGGGGAGCCTACGAGCAGTACTTC. Translated: CASSLLGGAYEQYF.

This clonotype was found many times. The rearrangement links TRBV5-4 to TRBJ2-3, with 11 bases that match TRBD1. The CDR3 covers 19 residues. With 0 bases clipped from V and 4 bases from J, the junction kept 13 bases outside the gene matches. Germline loops: CDR1 SGHNT, CDR2 YYREEE (reference sequence). CDR3 coding DNA: TGTGCCAGCAGCTTGGAAACTGGGACAGGGGGTGCATGGGCAGATACGCAGTATTTT. This encodes CASSLETGTGGAWADTQYF.

This clonotype was seen many times. J is TRBJ2-7 and V is TRBV20-1, with D perhaps matching TRBD2 (5 bases). Trimming removed 7 bases at V and 4 bases at J, with 17 bases between. Looked up from germline, CDR1 is DFQATT and CDR2 is SNEGSKA (reference sequence). This CDR3 is built from 13 residues. The CDR3 reads CSERAQTIYEQYF. The CDR3 region has the DNA TGCAGTGAAAGGGCACAGACTATTTACGAGCAGTACTTC.

This clonotype was seen many times. The rearrangement uses TRBV29-1 and TRBJ2-5, with D perhaps matching TRBD2 (6 bases). The CDR3 has 13 amino acids. Germline V gene lookup returns CDR1 SQVTM and CDR2 ANQGSEA. The germline V and J ends were trimmed by 6 bases and 0 bases, with 11 bases remaining between them. DNA for the CDR3: TGCAGCGTGAGCCGGGGGAACCAAGAGACCCAGTACTTC. Protein product: CSVSRGNQETQYF.

The table lists this clonotype with many counts. The chain employs TRBV6-1 and TRBJ2-2; 7 bases are a match to TRBD2. The CDR3 sequence is 15 residues long. J lost 3 bases, V lost 10 bases, and 11 bases had no gene match. Germline V CDR1 and CDR2: MNHNS, SASEGT. The CDR3 region has the DNA TGTGCCACCTTGGAGGGGAGGGGCGACACCGGGGAGCTGTTTTTT. Amino acids: CATLEGRGDTGELFF.

This clonotype was counted ten times or more. CDR3 sequence: CASSLGWGQPQHF. The DNA of the CDR3 is TGTGCCAGCAGCTTAGGCTGGGGGCAGCCCCAGCATTTT. J is TRBJ1-5 and V is TRBV7-9, with a tentative D call TRBD1 (5 bases). Looked up from germline, CDR1 is SEHNR and CDR2 is FQNEAQ (reference sequence). This CDR3 is 13 amino acids long. Between the trimmed V and J ends, which lost 1 base and 7 bases, there was a span of 8 bases.

This clonotype has ten or more counts. The genes are TRBV28 and TRBJ2-5; TRBD2 aligns across 11 bases. With 4 bases clipped from V and 3 bases from J, the junction kept 7 bases outside the gene matches. The germline CDR1 and CDR2 sequences are MDHEN and SYDVKM. This CDR3 has 16 residues. CDR3 region: CASSSPGTSGEETQYF. CDR3 nucleotide sequence: TGTGCCAGCAGTTCCCCCGGGACTAGCGGAGAAGAGACCCAGTACTTC.

This clonotype came up many times. In DNA, the CDR3 is TGTGCCAGCAGCCAGCCGGGCCTCCGCAATCAGCCCCAGCATTTT. Protein: CASSQPGLRNQPQHF. J is TRBJ1-5 and V is TRBV7-2, with D hard to call. In germline, CDR1 is SGHTA, CDR2 FQGNSA. V was cut by 5 bases and J by 2 bases, with 13 bases left in between. CDR3 size: 15 residues.

This clonotype was recorded at least ten times. The junction does not match germline at one end; this may be a read error. This sequence joins TRBV5-1 and TRBJ1-1; possibly TRBD1 for D (5 bases). This CDR3 is built from 14 residues. CDR1 and CDR2 (germline): SGHRS, YFSETQ. CDR3 bases: TGCGCCAGCAGCTTGGTTCCTCGGGAGGGGAGGGCGATCTTT. It yields the protein CASSLVPREGRAIF.

This clonotype was seen only a few times. The chain uses TRBV4-1 and TRBJ2-5, with 9 bases fitting TRBD2. CDR1 MGHRA and CDR2 YSYEKL come from the germline V gene. The CDR3 spans 15 residues. Losses at the gene ends were 3 bases for V and 7 bases for J; bases not matched to a gene: 9. CDR3 amino acids: CASSQLAGLLGTQYF. CDR3 nucleotide sequence: TGCGCCAGCAGCCAGCTAGCGGGGCTCCTCGGGACCCAGTACTTC.

This clonotype was detected only a few times. The genes are TRBV6-1 and TRBJ1-5; D perhaps matches TRBD1 (6 bases). Looked up from germline, CDR1 is MNHNS and CDR2 is SASEGT. V lost 6 bases and J lost 0, with 15 bases in between. This CDR3 is 16 amino acids long. CDR3 protein: CASRPGTPYSNQPQHF. In DNA form, the CDR3 reads TGTGCCAGCAGACCCGGGACACCTTATAGCAATCAGCCCCAGCATTTT.

This clonotype was seen ten or more times. The rearrangement uses TRBV6-2 or TRBV6-3 and TRBJ2-5; D may be TRBD2 (6 bases). This CDR3 contains 14 residues. Trimming shortened V by 6 bases and J by 2 bases, and 13 bases separated the two germline ends. From germline, CDR1 is MNHEY and CDR2 SVGEGT. Written as DNA, the CDR3 is TGTGCCAGCAGAACTAGGACTAATCAAGAGACCCAGTACTTC. It specifies CASRTRTNQETQYF.

The V gene is TRBV9, the J gene TRBJ2-1; D is ambiguous. Germline CDR1 SGDLS, CDR2 YYNGEE. The V end lost 2 bases, the J end lost 3 bases, and 12 bases lay between the germline ends. CDR3 length: 15 amino acids. As DNA, the CDR3 is TGTGCCAGCAGCGTTGTGCCTTTATTCTACAATGAGCAGTTCTTC. Translating gives CASSVVPLFYNEQFF.

This clonotype was seen repeatedly, ten times or more. The gene calls are TRBV5-4 and TRBJ2-3, with 7 bases matching TRBD1. V was pared by 4 bases and J by 3 bases, with 11 bases of the junction left unmatched. CDR1 and CDR2 (germline): SGHNT, YYREEE (reference sequence). The CDR3 is 16 residues long. As DNA, the CDR3 is TGTGCCAGCAGCACAAGAAGGGGACAGAGGACAGATACGCAGTATTTT. It specifies CASSTRRGQRTDTQYF.

This clonotype occurred many times. The genes are TRBV29-1 and TRBJ2-1; 9 nucleotides agree with TRBD2. CDR1 and CDR2 (germline): SQVTM, ANQGSEA. This CDR3 is 17 amino acids long. J gave up 1 base and V 5 bases, and 12 bases lay outside the gene matches. CDR3 in amino acids: CSVPNGAGGPSYNEQFF. The CDR3 DNA follows: TGCAGCGTTCCCAACGGGGCGGGAGGGCCGTCCTACAATGAGCAGTTCTTC.

This clonotype has ten or more counts. The V and J genes are TRBV10-3 and TRBJ2-7, with D perhaps matching TRBD2 (6 bases). Germline assignment: CDR1 ENHRY and CDR2 SYGVKD. The CDR3 runs 15 residues. V was cut by 6 bases and J by 0 bases, with 15 bases left in between. The CDR3 region is CAIRGDSRSSYEQYF. CDR3 coding DNA: TGTGCCATCAGGGGGGACTCAAGGAGCTCCTACGAGCAGTACTTC.

There are many counts of this clonotype. The CDR3 bases are TGTGCCAGCAGCTCTTCGGGGGTTGGGGAGACCCAGTACTTC. This translates into CASSSSGVGETQYF. The J gene is TRBJ2-5, the V gene TRBV7-9; TRBD2 might be the D (6 bases). Deletions cut 4 bases from V and 5 bases from J, with 14 bases between. Germline V lookup: CDR1 SEHNR, CDR2 FQNEAQ (reference sequence). CDR3 length equals 14 residues.

Concerning this clonotype: At one boundary the junction diverges from the germline segment, which might be a read error. The V gene is TRBV20-1, the J gene TRBJ2-1; D is possibly TRBD1 or TRBD2 (6 bases each). The CDR3 has 16 amino acids. Germline CDR1 reads DFQATT; CDR2 reads SNEGSKA (reference sequence). The CDR3 nucleotides read TGCTGTGCTAGATCTCGGGGGCATAGCTCCTACAATGAGCAGTTCTTC. This gives the protein CCARSRGHSSYNEQFF.

This clonotype was seen a few times. One end of the junction does not line up with germline, which may come from a read error. The chain employs TRBV7-9 and TRBJ2-7; no definite D call. From germline, CDR1 is SEHNR and CDR2 FQNEAQ (reference sequence). The CDR3 covers 13 residues. The CDR3 region is CAGSRGVPYEQYF. CDR3 nucleotide sequence: TGTGCCGGCAGCCGCGGAGTTCCCTACGAGCAGTACTTC.

This clonotype was seen repeatedly, ten times or more. This sequence joins TRBV10-3 and TRBJ1-5; TRBD1 might be the D (5 bases). Deletions cut 4 bases from V and 4 bases from J, with 8 bases between. The germline V gene encodes CDR1 ENHRY and CDR2 SYGVKD. The CDR3 runs 13 residues. CDR3 bases: TGTGCCATCAGTGCGACAGAGAATCAGCCCCAGCATTTT. Protein product: CAISATENQPQHF.

This clonotype appeared many times. The V call is TRBV7-3, the J call TRBJ2-7; D possibly corresponds to TRBD2 (5 bases). The ends were cut back, 1 base at V and 6 bases at J, with 10 bases in the middle. This CDR3 comprises 13 residues. CDR1 and CDR2 (germline): SGHTA, FQGTGA. CDR3 nucleotides: TGTGCCAGCAGCTTAAATGGGAGAGGCGAGCAGTACTTC. The encoded protein is CASSLNGRGEQYF.

This clonotype was found a few times. V usage is TRBV11-2 and J usage is TRBJ2-1, with TRBD2 matching 7 bases. V lost 5 bases and J lost 4; bases outside the gene matches: 11. This CDR3 is 16 amino acids long. CDR1 is SGHAT, CDR2 FQNNGV, per germline. Here the CDR3 reads CASSPRRSGIYNEQFF. DNA of the CDR3: TGTGCCAGCAGCCCCCGGAGGAGCGGGATTTACAATGAGCAGTTCTTC.

This clonotype was seen a handful of times. This chain joins TRBV6-2 or TRBV6-3 and TRBJ1-1; the D is unclear. Per germline, CDR1 MNHEY and CDR2 SVGEGT. This CDR3 has 14 amino acids. V lost 5 bases and J 7 bases, leaving 17 bases between the germline ends. CDR3 region: CASSGLTELIEAFF. The CDR3 nucleotides read TGTGCCAGCAGTGGACTGACTGAGCTAATTGAAGCTTTCTTT.

At least ten counts were recorded for this clonotype. CDR3 sequence (DNA): TGCAGCGTTGAAGAACCCATCAATGAGCAGTTCTTC. Its protein is CSVEEPINEQFF. This chain uses TRBV29-1 with TRBJ2-1; D gene ambiguous. V shed 0 bases and J shed 6 bases, with 6 bases lying between them. Germline V CDR1 and CDR2: SQVTM, ANQGSEA. The CDR3 is made up of 12 amino acids.

This clonotype was counted between two and nine times. The chain combines TRBV18 with TRBJ2-3; 7 nucleotides line up with TRBD1. V lost 3 bases and J lost 2; bases outside the gene matches: 8. The CDR3 totals 16 residues. Germline CDR1 is KGHSH and CDR2 is LQKENI. The CDR3 region is CASSPLDRTLTDTQYF. The CDR3 nucleotides are TGTGCCAGCTCACCCTTGGACAGGACCCTCACAGATACGCAGTATTTT.

This clonotype was counted ten times or more. The gene calls are TRBV7-8 and TRBJ1-2; D not certain. The ends were cut back, 4 bases at V and 10 bases at J, with 16 bases in the middle. Germline V gene data show CDR1 as SGHVS and CDR2 as FQNEAQ. The CDR3 is 13 amino acids. CDR3 in amino acids: CASSSRALGAYTF. The CDR3, as DNA: TGTGCCAGCAGCTCTCGGGCCCTCGGTGCCTACACCTTC.

The sample holds many counts of this clonotype. The chain employs TRBV5-1 and TRBJ2-2; 7 nucleotides line up with TRBD2. The V and J ends lost 0 bases and 3 bases, in that order; junction bases with no gene match: 5. Looked up from germline, CDR1 is SGHRS and CDR2 is YFSETQ. This CDR3 region has 16 residues. CDR3 bases: TGCGCCAGCAGCTTGGGCCTAGCGGTTGACACCGGGGAGCTGTTTTTT. It specifies CASSLGLAVDTGELFF.

There are many counts of this clonotype. The chain has TRBV29-1 and TRBJ2-3; D assignment may be TRBD1 or TRBD2 (5 bases each). Germline V CDR1 and CDR2: SQVTM, ANQGSEA. V lost 3 bases, J lost 8 bases, and 15 bases lay in between. CDR3 size: 13 residues. CDR3 nucleotide sequence: TGCAGCGTTGATAAGGGACGGGCGGGTACGCAGTATTTT. It specifies CSVDKGRAGTQYF.

Ten or more counts support this clonotype. The rearrangement joins TRBV20-1 to TRBJ2-1, with D hard to call. The CDR3 length is 11 residues. CDR1 is DFQATT, CDR2 SNEGSKA, per germline (reference sequence). Trimming left V 0 bases short and J 10 bases short, with 7 bases between. CDR3 residues: CSARDWPEQFF. CDR3 DNA sequence: TGCAGTGCTAGAGATTGGCCAGAGCAGTTCTTC.